This T cell receptor (beta chain) appears in the sequencing data of a study of T cells in Graves' hyperthyroidism and ophthalmopathy. Study-wide context: Prior to any treatment, at the point of initial diagnosis, peripheral blood was collected. Study-wide points: Blood also carried most thyroid clonotypes expanded above 0.001. Ophthalmopathy stood apart from stable hyperthyroidism in a 13 V-J model.

Graves' hyperthyroidism was deemed stable absent ophthalmopathy progression within 18 months. Researchers amplified the TCR beta CDR3 regions from RNA transcripts. HTBI primers were employed in a first-round RT-PCR of the TCR CDR3. TCRdb called the multiplex PCR reads again in MiXCR, with one record for every CDR3 protein. The table includes about 680,000 distinct CDR3 sequences, just over 35% detected once. The length of the CDR3 is 17 residues. Between the trimmed V and J ends, which lost 2 bases and 5 bases, there was a span of 18 bases. Germline-derived CDR1 and CDR2 are LGHNA and YSLEER. Details on this clonotype: Its antigen is unidentified.

The sample consisted of blood. This sequence joins TRBV4-3 and TRBJ1-4, with D unclear. The source is a woman aged 40 to 50 with Graves' hyperthyroidism. The CDR3 DNA sequence: TGCGCCAGCAGCCAATTCCCTCAAGGGAGGGAGAATGAAAAACTGTTTTTT. It is translated as CASSQFPQGRENEKLFF.